This TCR beta chain appears in the sequencing data of a study of cytomegalovirus exposure and HLA in healthy donors (dated by TCRdb to the late 2010s). Notes on the research overall: An earlier analysis of 587 of the donors reported 250 to 300 Gb of sequence data and 95 million to 130 million unique TCR beta sequences obtained from approximately 180 million T cells. An earlier analysis of around 540 of the donors applied high-throughput TCR beta sequencing to assess whether each TCR beta V gene segment acted as functional or pseudogenic. To predict cytomegalovirus infection status, the study combined high-throughput TCR immunosequencing, statistical association of individual TCRs with disease status, and machine learning. A few DR-DQ haplotypes were treated as single units for association and clustering because of strong linkage in the cohort. Of the 300 to 500 genotyped donors, approximately 80% were placed in the genetic ancestry cluster associated with self-reported Caucasian donors. Among some 400 genotyped donors of the cohort, an average of around 250,000 unique TCR beta nucleotide sequences was sequenced per donor, of which approximately 19% were non-productive. To study patterns of TCR occurrence, a later analysis re-analyzed previously published TCR beta repertoires from hundreds of donors and added high-resolution HLA genotyping. The aim of the study was to test whether cataloging public T cell receptors could identify signatures of past pathogen exposure. The T cell repertoires of several hundred subjects were profiled by immunosequencing and related to cytomegalovirus serostatus. Typing coverage differed by locus: A, B, C, DRB1 and DQB1 were typed in roughly 620-630 donors, DQA1 in about 560, DPA1 in 600 to 610, and DPB1 in 472. Donor age, sex, ethnicity and CMV serostatus were compiled alongside the repertoire data. Along with the approximately 650-subject first cohort, a separate validation cohort of around 120 different subjects was used. Rather than using new phenotypic data, the later analysis identified candidate immune exposures from TCR beta sequences and from how often those sequences occurred across donors. A later genetic analysis used genome-wide SNP genotypes for about three fifths of the 666 donors, treating that subset as a discovery cohort. HLA typing covered class I and class II loci at four-digit resolution. Every discovery cohort repertoire had been produced on one sequencing platform. An early release covering about 600 HLA-typed donors comprised 250 to 350 gigabases of sequencing data and some 79 million unique TCR sequences.

With regard to this clone: No cognate antigen has been identified for it. It has no much larger one-base neighbor in the sample; base qualities were not kept.

The library was obtained by the immunoSEQ multiplex PCR assay. For the multiplex PCR, a mixture combining 60 forward primers for TCR Vbeta segments and 13 reverse primers for TCR Jbeta segments was used. The CDR3 region of rearranged TCR beta genes was amplified from genomic DNA with a multiplex PCR assay. The Illumina HiSeq System was used to sequence the amplified TCR beta libraries as 87-base-pair reads. In the paper's pipeline: A later analysis counted tens of millions of unique TCR beta chains across the approximately 700 repertoires, and some 11 million of these chains were shared by at least two donors. Raw reads were error-corrected and collapsed into unique sequences by a nearest-neighbor algorithm in which closely related sequences were merged to remove PCR and sequencing errors. To assign V, D and J gene segments, CDR3 sequences were aligned to IMGT reference sequences. Each retained sequence needed at least a six-nucleotide match to both a V gene segment and a J gene segment. A rearrangement counted as productive if the CDR3 had no stop codons and remained in frame with V and J, and every other rearrangement counted as non-productive. CDR3 was defined by IMGT convention, running from the second conserved V-encoded cysteine to the conserved J-encoded phenylalanine. The earlier analysis of 500 to 600 of the donors excluded sequences that lacked an unambiguous match to a single V gene segment. An earlier analysis of 500 to 700 of the donors classified V segments as functional when productive rearrangements were above 56.7% and as segregating when the standard deviation between donors was above 5%. A statistical classification framework was built for diagnosing cytomegalovirus status from the catalog of TCR beta chain sequences. A later analysis assigned V and J genes by comparing TCR nucleotide sequences with IMGT/GENE-DB human TR gene sequences. Using the TCRdist pipeline, a later analysis assigned CDR3 sequences along with most-parsimonious VDJ recombination scenarios. In a later analysis, every TCR beta chain was defined by the combination of its CDR3 amino acid sequence and its V-gene family, and reads without a unique V-gene family were dropped. A later analysis removed roughly 590 highly shared, low-generation-probability nucleotide sequences to deal with suspected cross-contamination and a sequencing artifact. In a later analysis, a clonal expansion index for each public chain was calculated from normalized within-repertoire ranks of inferred template counts. In a later analysis, generation probabilities were computed with a VDJ recombination model fitted to out-of-frame rearrangements, and the resulting probabilities were checked against IGoR. Hypergeometric tests were used in a later analysis to score TCR-TCR, TCR-HLA and TCR-CMV co-occurrence, with a repertoire-size bias correction applied to the TCR pairs. False discovery rates were estimated in a later analysis by permuting HLA or CMV assignments 20 times. In a later analysis, co-occurring TCRs were grouped using DBSCAN, and TCRdist sequence similarity was added for clustering within HLA-allele-positive subsets. Repertoires with fewer than 30,000 or more than 120,000 public chains were left out of co-occurrence clustering, as were about 5 repertoires with anomalous nucleotide sharing. As stored in TCRdb, this immuneACCESS dataset retains in-frame rearrangements with V and J assigned. A fraction of the clones does not appear; measured against another copy, unresolved V genes explain less than half of the discrepancy, and the remainder lacks a known reason. That table gives V, J and clone size, and the DNA gave D and trimming. The sample data list some 140,000 clones, and around 80% of these were observed just once. The ten biggest clones cover 1.5% of the sample.

The cohort comprised some 680 healthy bone marrow donors. Cohort members were all nominally healthy when sampled, although unrecorded immune exposures were likely present. The donor tested CMV seronegative and was one of the 352 seronegative cohort members. A peripheral blood sample was provided by each donor, and peripheral blood mononuclear cells were used for TCR beta sequencing. Genomic DNA was extracted from the blood cell samples with the Qiagen DNeasy Blood Extraction Kit. From the cysteine up to the phenylalanine, the CDR3 has a length of 18 residues. The read is trimmed to its CDR3 DNA, 54 bases read in frame from base 1. The germline V gene supplies CDR1 SGHDT and CDR2 YYEEEE. V trim: 2 bases; J trim: 0 bases; unmatched bases: 13. Here is what the overall study found, with its caveats: The classifier was reported to diagnose cytomegalovirus status with high specificity and sensitivity in both the original and validation cohorts. A further reported finding was that TCR beta sequences accurately predicted the HLA-A and HLA-B alleles for most subjects in the first cohort. The cohort was sequenced for TCR beta chains only, and without alpha or paired-chain data the features that could be detected were limited. Three of the identified cytomegalovirus-associated TCR beta chains were confirmed in vitro to be specific for cytomegalovirus antigens. According to a later analysis, most CMV-associated TCR beta chains appeared to be HLA-restricted, and the HLA associations seemed to be driven largely by CMV exposure. The authors suggested that the approach could potentially be extended to other disease states and immunological phenotypes. Because counts were too low, under 20 rarely observed V segments, including chromosome 9 orphons, were left out of the earlier analysis of about 500 of the donors. In a later analysis, several top co-occurrence clusters were reported to appear linked to parvovirus B19, influenza, CMV and Epstein-Barr virus. Specific HLA alleles were associated with some 15,000 TCR beta sequences at a false discovery rate of 0.05 in a later analysis. A group of highly shared sequence variants was considered likely to be a technical artifact of the sequencing pipeline. An earlier analysis of approximately 590 of the donors showed that most TCR beta V segments appeared in productive rearrangements either about 87% or about 30% of the time, which broadly matched IMGT annotations. Correlated functional status among segregating V segments might be attributable to linkage disequilibrium, but an unknown experimental factor could not be ruled out. Strong co-occurrence of HLA alleles, especially DR and DQ, made assigning TCR associations to individual alleles difficult. While some public TCRs were present in many individuals, most TCR sequences turned up only very rarely across donors. The 87-base-pair reads could not distinguish some IMGT-functional V segments, including TRBV6-2 and TRBV6-3, so those segments were excluded. Sequencing depth was assumed to be roughly uniform across donors in the presence/absence analyses, though that assumption may not hold. An association between a missense DCLRE1C variant and V-gene and J-gene trimming of TCR beta chains was found in a later genetic analysis and replicated in an independent cohort. CMV serostatus was the only immune exposure information available for the cohort. In a later analysis, the rate of TCR association differed among HLA loci, with DRB1 alleles having the most associated TCRs and HLA-C alleles having the fewest. In a later genetic analysis, fewer N-insertions in productive TCRs were reported among donors in an Asian-associated ancestry cluster than the 666-donor mean. The study listed 150 to 200 TCR beta chains as associated with cytomegalovirus. A later analysis found that HLA-associated TCR beta chains were more clonally expanded and had lower generation probabilities than equally common non-associated chains. HLA typing was unavailable for some donors at each locus, so association tests used only the typed subset.

Sequenced sample: PBMCs. The sequence was obtained from a woman younger than 30 in good health and CMV-seronegative. Recombination connected TRBV5-6 to TRBJ2-7; 8 junctional bases match TRBD2. The sequenced DNA: TGTGCCAGCAGCTTTTCAGGGGACGGCGGGAGGAGCTCCTACGAGCAGTACTTC. The resulting protein is CASSFSGDGGRSSYEQYF.